This TCR beta chain was sequenced during a study of regulatory T cells in long-lasting Graves disease. Regarding time point: newly diagnosed GD, antithyroid drugs for less than 3 months. PBMC RNA was the source of the TCR library. Sequencing libraries for TCR beta were prepared with iRepertoire HTBI primers and Arm-PCR of CDR3 regions. TCRdb reprocessed the multiplex PCR reads with MiXCR, giving one entry per CDR3 protein. The sample lists about 360,000 distinct CDR3 sequences, about a sixth occurring once. This clonotype was seen only a few times. The length of the CDR3 is 16 residues. The V and J ends lost 0 bases and 2 bases, in that order; junction bases with no gene match: 0. From germline, CDR1 is LNHNV and CDR2 YYDKDF (reference sequence). The same sample was also studied in work on T cells in Graves' hyperthyroidism and ophthalmopathy. Per that paper: A patient was excluded if there was uncontrolled infection, other autoimmune disease, pregnancy or lactation.

The chain has TRBV15 and TRBJ2-6; 8 nucleotides line up with TRBD1. This receptor was identified in a woman aged 18-30 years with Graves disease. This sample comprised peripheral blood mononuclear cells (PBMCs), obtained at new diagnosis, from a patient treated with antithyroid drugs. As DNA, the CDR3 is TGTGCCACCAGCAGAGAGGACAGGGCTGGGGCCAACGTCCTGACTTTC. Its protein product is CATSREDRAGANVLTF.